The 15 T cell receptor beta chains in this list originate from one sample, sequenced in a study of blood T cell repertoires in COVID-19. Profiling relied on immunoSEQ multiplex PCR, and the TCRdb table lists in-frame clones only, not all of them. The sample lists more than 200,000 clones; around 88% were seen once. The sample taken for sequencing was peripheral blood. These TCRs come from a woman aged 25 to 45 with COVID-19, enrolled during active disease.

The V call is TRBV6-5, the J call TRBJ2-1, with unresolved D. Trimming shortened V by 6 bases and J by 3 bases, and 6 bases separated the two germline ends. The CDR3 consists of 12 residues. Germline V gene sequence: CDR1 MNHEY, CDR2 SVGAGI. The CDR3 spells CASRTNYNEQFF. The CDR3 bases are TGTGCCAGCAGGACAAACTACAATGAGCAGTTCTTC.

The rearrangement joins TRBV27 to TRBJ2-1; 11 nucleotides agree with TRBD2. V shed 1 base and J 4 bases; nucleotides not matched to a gene: 9. This CDR3 is 18 amino acids long. Per the germline V gene, CDR1 is MNHEY and CDR2 is SMNVEV (reference sequence). The CDR3 region is CASSLLASGGIEYNEQFF. The CDR3 DNA sequence: TGTGCCAGCAGTTTATTGGCTAGCGGGGGGATAGAGTACAATGAGCAGTTCTTC.

Notes on this clone: Distinct nucleotide sequences in the sample also encode this CDR3. The genes are TRBV19 and TRBJ1-1, with TRBD1 as a possible D gene (5 bases). CDR3 length: 14 amino acids. V lost 1 base and J 5 bases, leaving 11 bases between the germline ends. Germline-derived CDR1 and CDR2 are LNHDA and SQIVND (reference sequence). The CDR3 region has the DNA TGTGCCAGTAGTATAGGGTGGGGGGAAACTGAAGCTTTCTTT. Protein product: CASSIGWGETEAFF.

The J gene is TRBJ2-1, the V gene TRBV5-4; 7 bases agree with TRBD1. This CDR3 region has 14 residues. V lost 1 base to trimming and J lost 11 bases; unmatched junction nucleotides: 9. The germline V gene encodes CDR1 SGHNT and CDR2 YYREEE (reference sequence). For the CDR3, the DNA is TGTGCCAGCAGCTTGCCTTTGGGGACAGATAAGCAGTTCTTC. Translated: CASSLPLGTDKQFF.

This chain joins TRBV7-9 and TRBJ1-1, with TRBD1 identical over 7 bases. The CDR3 runs 14 residues. CDR1 and CDR2 (germline): SEHNR, FQNEAQ (reference sequence). V trimming: 8 bases; J trimming: 2 bases; junction bases outside the gene matches: 8. The CDR3 nucleotides are TGTGCCAGCGTTCGACAGGGTCGCAACACTGAAGCTTTCTTT. This codes for CASVRQGRNTEAFF. The complete variable domain, with remaining parts taken from reference TRBV7-9 and TRBJ1-1, reads DTGVSQNPRHKITKRGQNVTFRCDPISEHNRLYWYRQTLGQGPEFLTYFQNEAQLEKSRLLSDRFSAERPKGSFSTLEIQRTEQGDSAMYLCASVRQGRNTEAFFGQGTRLTVV.

The V and J genes are TRBV3-1 (or the pseudogene TRBV3-2) and TRBJ2-5, with D unclear. CDR1 is LGHDT, CDR2 YNNKEL, per germline (reference sequence). CDR3 length: 13 amino acids. Trimming pared 3 bases from V and 5 bases from J, leaving 10 bases between. CDR3 sequence (DNA): TGTGCCAGCAGCCACTTCGGTATCGAGACCCAGTACTTC. It encodes CASSHFGIETQYF.

CDR3 sequence (DNA): TGTGCCAGCTCACCTGGACAGGGGTATGGGGCCAACGTCCTGACTTTC. It yields the protein CASSPGQGYGANVLTF. The rearrangement joins TRBV18 to TRBJ2-6; TRBD1 agrees at 9 bases. CDR1 is KGHSH and CDR2 is LQKENI in the germline V gene. The CDR3 contains 16 residues. V was clipped by 3 bases and J by 3 bases; unmatched bases: 3.

The V call is TRBV7-9, the J call TRBJ1-5; the D is unclear. Deletions cut 2 bases from V and 4 bases from J, with 6 bases between. The germline CDR1 and CDR2 sequences are SEHNR and FQNEAQ (reference sequence). CDR3 size: 13 residues. The CDR3: CASSLWANQPQHF. Here the CDR3 DNA reads TGTGCCAGCAGCTTATGGGCGAATCAGCCCCAGCATTTT.

This chain joins TRBV27 and TRBJ2-1, with a weak D call TRBD2 (5 bases). The CDR3 runs to 14 residues. V dropped 0 bases and J dropped 3 bases, with 6 bases sitting between them. CDR1 is MNHEY, CDR2 SMNVEV, per germline (reference sequence). In DNA form, the CDR3 reads TGTGCCAGCAGTTTATCGGGAGTCTACAATGAGCAGTTCTTC. This gives the protein CASSLSGVYNEQFF.

This clone was recorded a few times. The CDR3 DNA is TGTGCCAGCAGCTTCCTAGCGAGCACAGATACGCAGTATTTT. Residues: CASSFLASTDTQYF. The V and J genes are TRBV7-9 and TRBJ2-3; D may be TRBD2 (6 bases). From germline, CDR1 is SEHNR and CDR2 FQNEAQ (reference sequence). This CDR3 has 14 residues. V was trimmed by 3 bases and J by 0 bases, leaving 7 bases between them.

The chain recombines TRBV19 with TRBJ2-7; D may be TRBD1 (5 bases). Germline values: CDR1 LNHDA, CDR2 SQIVND (reference sequence). The CDR3 length is 13 residues. V was cut by 1 base and J by 12 bases, with 16 bases left in between. In DNA, the CDR3 is TGTGCCAGTAGTATAGTAGATAGGGGCCAAAGGTACTTC. It codes for CASSIVDRGQRYF.

This chain uses TRBV24-1 with TRBJ2-1, with 9 bases aligning to TRBD2. With V trimmed by 2 bases and J by 6 bases, 7 bases remained unmatched. Germline V lookup: CDR1 KGHDR, CDR2 SFDVKD. The CDR3 has 16 amino acids. CDR3 sequence (DNA): TGTGCCACCAGTGATTCGGGGCTAGCGGGGTTCAATGAGCAGTTCTTC. Translation gives CATSDSGLAGFNEQFF.

The rearrangement links TRBV7-9 to TRBJ1-1; a possible D gene is TRBD1 (5 bases). This CDR3 region has 12 residues. Per the germline V gene, CDR1 is SEHNR and CDR2 is FQNEAQ (reference sequence). The V end lost 2 bases, the J end lost 7 bases, and 8 bases lay between the germline ends. The CDR3 nucleotides read TGTGCCAGCAGCTTATCAGGGATTGAAGCTTTCTTT. It yields the protein CASSLSGIEAFF.

The chain links TRBV9 to TRBJ1-3; a possible D gene is TRBD1 (5 bases). Germline V gene data show CDR1 as SGDLS and CDR2 as YYNGEE. Trimming pared 0 bases from V and 2 bases from J, leaving 15 bases between. The CDR3 totals 17 residues. CDR3 sequence (DNA): TGTGCCAGCAGCGTAGGGGTGACAGCCGTCGCTGGAAACACCATATATTTT. It codes for CASSVGVTAVAGNTIYF.

This sequence joins TRBV7-9 and TRBJ2-3; D not certain. The ends were cut back, 3 bases at V and 0 bases at J, with 10 bases in the middle. The CDR3 contains 15 residues. Germline values: CDR1 SEHNR, CDR2 FQNEAQ (reference sequence). The CDR3 region is CASSFRRLSTDTQYF. For the CDR3, the DNA is TGTGCCAGCAGCTTTCGGCGGCTGAGCACAGATACGCAGTATTTT.